This T cell receptor (beta chain) appears in the sequencing data of a study of T cell responses to AZD1222 COVID-19 vaccine. Study-level background: It was second doses at about 4 or about 12 weeks that were pooled. Study-wide results and limits: The sample set comprised mostly white British donors with more females, and clonal diversity was possibly underestimated. Distributed over spike, vaccine-associated CD4 TCRs predominated at 160-218 and 743-854. Unmutated variant regions are reportedly the target of nearly half of TCRs that are spike-specific.

Method: immunoSEQ multiplex PCR; TCRdb's copy keeps in-frame clones and lacks some. The table lists 75,000 to 100,000 clones, approximately 90% of them singletons. As concerns this clone: Its antigen is not identified.

Germline values: CDR1 MDHEN, CDR2 SYDVKM. V dropped 8 bases and J dropped 3 bases, with 14 bases sitting between them. This CDR3 has 14 amino acids. The origin of this receptor is an adult in good health. The V gene is TRBV28, the J gene TRBJ1-5; D gene uncertain. The sample consisted of peripheral blood, taken on day 0 of AZD1222 vaccination. The CDR3 DNA reads as TGTGCCAGCTACTCCTTAGCACCCAATCAGCCCCAGCATTTT. Amino acids: CASYSLAPNQPQHF.